This entry concerns a single TCR beta chain. Sequencing used immunoSEQ multiplex PCR; TCRdb keeps in-frame clones, though not all of them. Found here are about 54,000 clones, 86% of them singletons; the top ten hold 28%. The data stem from a study of blood T cell repertoires in COVID-19. For the study at large: Specimens from acute and convalescent COVID-19 originated in the United States, Italy and Spain. The analysed material was cDNA or gDNA that came from T cells, B-cell-depleted T cells, or PBMCs.

Germline trimming cut 5 bases from V and 2 bases from J; bases unmatched to any gene: 20. CDR3 length: 19 amino acids. Germline values: CDR1 MNHEY, CDR2 SVGEGT. The specimen sequenced was peripheral blood. The chain carries TRBV6-2 or TRBV6-3 and TRBJ1-2; 7 bases agree with TRBD1. The TCR comes from a human donor in a cohort sampled during active COVID-19. Here the CDR3 reads CASSHWTLQGRRENYGYTF. As DNA, the CDR3 is TGTGCCAGCAGTCATTGGACCCTACAGGGGAGGCGAGAGAACTATGGCTACACCTTC.